This T cell receptor beta chain was found in a study of shared clonotypes between healthy human individuals. The assay was immunoSEQ multiplex PCR, and TCRdb's table has in-frame clones only and misses some. The sample yields 400,000 to 500,000 clones, approximately 79% seen once. Sequenced sample: PBMCs. The clonotype comes from a middle-aged woman in good health. Some clones in this sample may be carry-over from other donors' samples.

The CDR3 DNA follows: TGTGCCATCCGGGGAGGGGGCACTGAAGCTTTCTTT. Protein product: CAIRGGGTEAFF. V usage is TRBV10-3 and J usage is TRBJ1-1, with TRBD1 as a possible D gene (6 bases). V was cut by 8 bases and J by 4 bases, with 11 bases left in between. The CDR3 extends over 12 amino acids. Germline-derived CDR1 and CDR2 are ENHRY and SYGVKD.